These T cell receptor beta chains were read from a single sample in a study of naive and memory T cell subsets. One entry per CDR3 protein, called by TCRdb with MiXCR from the 5' RACE reads. Here the sample spans tens of thousands of distinct CDR3 sequences, 6% to 8.5% being singletons. The receptors stem from a female donor in good health. CDR3s include the opening cysteine and the closing phenylalanine or tryptophan. A D gene is named only where the DNA matches it firmly. Only some rows state a clone size, as once, few, many or a class for expanded clones.

V gene: TRBV19; D gene: TRBD1; J gene: TRBJ2-1; clone size: few; CDR3 protein: CATRQGPYNEQFF; CDR3 DNA: TGTGCCACTAGACAGGGGCCCTACAATGAGCAGTTCTTC
V gene: TRBV29-1; D gene: TRBD2; J gene: TRBJ2-4; clone size: few; CDR3 protein: CSVERGLAGAGNIQYF; CDR3 DNA: TGCAGCGTTGAAAGAGGTCTAGCGGGGGCCGGGAACATTCAGTACTTC
V gene: TRBV18; D gene: NA; J gene: TRBJ1-5; clone size: many; CDR3 protein: CASSPQGKGNQPQHF; CDR3 DNA: TGTGCCAGCTCACCACAGGGTAAGGGCAATCAGCCCCAGCATTTT
V gene: TRBV9; D gene: TRBD1; J gene: TRBJ1-4; clone size: many; CDR3 protein: CASSAGTVGNEKLFF; CDR3 DNA: TGTGCCAGCAGCGCCGGGACAGTGGGGAATGAAAAACTGTTTTTT
V gene: TRBV18; D gene: NA; J gene: TRBJ2-7; clone size: few; CDR3 protein: CASSPQSTGNEQYF; CDR3 DNA: TGTGCCAGCTCACCACAATCTACAGGGAACGAGCAGTACTTC
V gene: TRBV9; D gene: NA; J gene: TRBJ2-2; clone size: many; CDR3 protein: CASSVGPSGELFF; CDR3 DNA: TGTGCCAGCAGCGTAGGGCCTAGCGGGGAGCTGTTTTTT
V gene: TRBV6-5; D gene: NA; J gene: TRBJ1-5; clone size: many; CDR3 protein: CASSYSTNQPQHF; CDR3 DNA: TGTGCCAGCAGTTACTCCACTAATCAGCCCCAGCATTTT
V gene: TRBV7-9; D gene: TRBD2; J gene: TRBJ2-3; clone size: few; CDR3 protein: CASRTGTSGTDTQYF; CDR3 DNA: TGTGCCAGCAGGACCGGGACTAGCGGCACAGATACGCAGTATTTT
V gene: TRBV29-1; D gene: NA; J gene: TRBJ1-3; clone size: many; CDR3 protein: CSARSSGNTIYF; CDR3 DNA: TGCAGCGCCCGGAGCTCTGGAAACACCATATATTTT
V gene: TRBV6-2/TRBV6-3; D gene: NA; J gene: TRBJ2-5; clone size: many; CDR3 protein: CASSETDRETQYF; CDR3 DNA: TGTGCCAGCAGTGAGACAGACCGGGAGACCCAGTACTTC
V gene: TRBV18; D gene: TRBD1; J gene: TRBJ2-4; clone size: few; CDR3 protein: CASSPPVARGLRNIQYF; CDR3 DNA: TGTGCCAGCTCACCACCGGTTGCGAGGGGGCTACGGAACATTCAGTACTTC
V gene: TRBV7-3; D gene: NA; J gene: TRBJ1-5; clone size: medium-sized; CDR3 protein: CASSLGPNQPQHF; CDR3 DNA: TGTGCCAGCAGCTTAGGGCCCAATCAGCCCCAGCATTTT
V gene: TRBV18; D gene: NA; J gene: TRBJ1-1; clone size: many; CDR3 protein: CASSSLDPGGTEAFF; CDR3 DNA: TGTGCCAGCTCATCCCTGGACCCCGGGGGAACTGAAGCTTTCTTT
V gene: TRBV7-9; D gene: NA; J gene: TRBJ1-2; clone size: few; CDR3 protein: CASSFGEFDGYTF; CDR3 DNA: TGTGCCAGCAGCTTCGGGGAATTCGATGGCTACACCTTC
V gene: TRBV7-2; D gene: NA; J gene: TRBJ1-2; clone size: NA; CDR3 protein: CASSYHQASYGDTF; CDR3 DNA: TGTGCCAGCAGCTACCACCAGGCGTCCTATGGCGACACCTTC
V gene: TRBV6-5; D gene: TRBD1; J gene: TRBJ2-3; clone size: few; CDR3 protein: CASSYSGQVTDTQYF; CDR3 DNA: TGTGCCAGCAGTTACTCAGGACAGGTCACAGATACGCAGTATTTT
V gene: TRBV9; D gene: NA; J gene: TRBJ1-6; clone size: many; CDR3 protein: CASSVAVIDTPLHF; CDR3 DNA: TGTGCCAGCAGCGTAGCAGTTATCGATACACCCCTCCACTTT
V gene: TRBV20-1; D gene: TRBD1; J gene: TRBJ1-2; clone size: many; CDR3 protein: CSASGGTGGTNYGYTF; CDR3 DNA: TGCAGTGCTAGTGGCGGGACAGGGGGCACTAACTATGGCTACACCTTC
V gene: TRBV5-1; D gene: NA; J gene: TRBJ2-5; clone size: few; CDR3 protein: CASSLGSVQETQYF; CDR3 DNA: TGCGCCAGCAGCTTGGGTTCGGTACAAGAGACCCAGTACTTC
V gene: TRBV6-1; D gene: NA; J gene: TRBJ2-5; clone size: few; CDR3 protein: CASSAAGTSLETQYF; CDR3 DNA: TGTGCCAGCAGTGCCGCCGGGACATCTCTCGAGACCCAGTACTTC
V gene: TRBV21-1; D gene: NA; J gene: TRBJ1-2; clone size: many; CDR3 protein: CASSNRKF; CDR3 DNA: TGTGCCAGCAGCAATAGGAAATTC
V gene: TRBV28; D gene: TRBD2; J gene: TRBJ2-1; clone size: NA; CDR3 protein: CASSFSGYGRNEQFF; CDR3 DNA: TGTGCCAGCAGTTTCTCGGGCTACGGGAGGAATGAGCAGTTCTTC
V gene: TRBV12-3/TRBV12-4; D gene: NA; J gene: TRBJ1-2; clone size: NA; CDR3 protein: CASSLGHQNYGDTF; CDR3 DNA: TGTGCCAGCAGTTTGGGACACCAAAACTATGGCGACACCTTC
V gene: TRBV7-9; D gene: TRBD1; J gene: TRBJ1-2; clone size: many; CDR3 protein: CASSLAGTARNYGYTF; CDR3 DNA: TGTGCCAGCAGCTTAGCCGGGACAGCCAGGAACTATGGCTACACCTTC
V gene: TRBV6-6; D gene: NA; J gene: TRBJ2-1; clone size: NA; CDR3 protein: CASSSRSWDEQFF; CDR3 DNA: TGTGCCAGCAGTTCCCGTAGCTGGGATGAGCAGTTCTTC
V gene: TRBV29-1; D gene: NA; J gene: TRBJ1-1; clone size: many; CDR3 protein: CSVRPTGMNTEAFF; CDR3 DNA: TGCAGCGTCCGACCCACAGGGATGAACACTGAAGCTTTCTTT
V gene: TRBV30; D gene: TRBD1; J gene: TRBJ2-3; clone size: NA; CDR3 protein: CAWSLGTLRQGRVDTQYF; CDR3 DNA: TGTGCCTGGAGTTTGGGGACCCTCCGACAGGGTCGAGTTGATACGCAGTATTTT
V gene: TRBV11-2; D gene: NA; J gene: TRBJ1-1; clone size: many; CDR3 protein: CASSLVDQAFF; CDR3 DNA: TGTGCCAGCAGCTTAGTTGACCAAGCTTTCTTT
V gene: TRBV5-1; D gene: NA; J gene: TRBJ1-5; clone size: few; CDR3 protein: CASSQEGLSNQPQHF; CDR3 DNA: TGCGCCAGCAGCCAGGAGGGTTTGTCGAATCAGCCCCAGCATTTT
V gene: TRBV7-9; D gene: NA; J gene: TRBJ2-7; clone size: few; CDR3 protein: CASSFPGCLYEQYF; CDR3 DNA: TGTGCCAGCAGTTTCCCGGGCTGTCTCTACGAGCAGTACTTC
V gene: TRBV3-1; D gene: NA; J gene: TRBJ1-1; clone size: NA; CDR3 protein: CASSQDRITEAFF; CDR3 DNA: TGTGCCAGCAGCCAAGACCGAATCACTGAAGCTTTCTTT